The 31 T cell receptor beta chains below come from one sample, sequenced in a study of T cell repertoires in cytomegalovirus infection. These receptors lack a known antigen. TCRdb called the reads again in MiXCR, with one record for every CDR3 protein. The table has about half a million distinct CDR3 sequences, about 44% seen once. The sequenced sample was cultured PBMCs, obtained from culture after CMV antigen stimulation. These receptor sequences come from a human donor in good health (CMV status not recorded). Some clones in this sample may be carry-over from other donors' samples.

The chain uses TRBV7-2 and TRBJ2-6; tentatively, D is TRBD2 (5 bases). In germline, CDR1 is SGHTA, CDR2 FQGNSA. This CDR3 is 15 amino acids long. V lost 5 bases and J lost 0, with 8 bases in between. The CDR3 protein is CASSPGGSGANVLTF. In nucleotides, the CDR3 is TGTGCCAGCAGCCCCGGAGGCTCTGGGGCCAACGTCCTGACTTTC.

This clonotype was observed a handful of times. The chain carries TRBV7-9 and TRBJ2-5, with 9 bases matching TRBD1. Germline CDR1 and CDR2: SEHNR and FQNEAQ (reference sequence). The length of the CDR3 is 14 residues. V was clipped by 5 bases and J by 4 bases; unmatched bases: 5. CDR3 amino acids: CASSPRTGAETQYF. The CDR3 coding sequence is TGTGCCAGCAGCCCCCGGACAGGGGCAGAGACCCAGTACTTC.

This chain joins TRBV7-8 and TRBJ2-1, with 9 positions matching TRBD2. V gave up 5 bases and J gave up 4 bases; unmatched junction bases: 12. The CDR3 runs to 17 residues. The germline CDR1 and CDR2 sequences are SGHVS and FQNEAQ. CDR3 nucleotide sequence: TGTGCCAGCAGCCTGAGGGGGTTAGCGGGGGAGTACAATGAGCAGTTCTTC. It is translated as CASSLRGLAGEYNEQFF.

The chain recombines TRBV19 with TRBJ1-2, with TRBD1 identical over 8 bases. J was trimmed by 7 bases and V by 3 bases; bases with no gene match: 7. Germline V gene sequence: CDR1 LNHDA, CDR2 SQIVND (reference sequence). The CDR3 extends over 14 amino acids. The CDR3 region has the DNA TGTGCCAGTAGTATGGACAGGGTGGCGGCTGGCTACACCTTC. It translates to CASSMDRVAAGYTF.

This rearrangement joins TRBV2 to TRBJ2-2, with 7 bases that match TRBD1. The CDR3 runs to 16 residues. The V gene's germline CDR1 is SNHLY and CDR2 FYNNEI. J was trimmed by 9 bases and V by 6 bases; bases with no gene match: 16. The CDR3 is CASRPKTGPYVRELFF. CDR3 bases: TGTGCCAGCAGGCCGAAGACAGGGCCGTATGTGCGGGAGCTGTTTTTT.

The V and J genes are TRBV7-2 and TRBJ1-2; perhaps TRBD1 as D (6 bases). Trimming shortened V by 1 base and J by 3 bases, and 9 bases separated the two germline ends. The CDR3 runs 14 residues. Germline CDR1 reads SGHTA; CDR2 reads FQGNSA. CDR3 DNA sequence: TGTGCCAGCAGCTTAGTTCCAGGGGACTATGGCTACACCTTC. Its translation is CASSLVPGDYGYTF.

This rearrangement joins TRBV7-8 to TRBJ1-5, with D perhaps matching TRBD1 (6 bases). CDR3 length: 17 amino acids. Between the trimmed V and J ends, which lost 1 base and 0 bases, there was a span of 13 bases. Germline lookup yields CDR1 SGHVS and CDR2 FQNEAQ. The CDR3 spells CASSLGVGGLSNQPQHF. CDR3 coding DNA: TGTGCCAGCAGCTTAGGAGTGGGGGGGCTTAGCAATCAGCCCCAGCATTTT.

The V and J genes are TRBV27 and TRBJ1-5, with D hard to call. V lost 8 bases and J lost 9, with 17 bases in between. The CDR3 is made up of 13 amino acids. CDR1 is MNHEY, CDR2 SMNVEV, per germline (reference sequence). CDR3 amino acids: CASGDGLGWPQHF. The CDR3 nucleotides are TGTGCCAGCGGCGACGGACTTGGTTGGCCCCAGCATTTT.

This chain links TRBV19 with TRBJ2-7, with D uncertain. This CDR3 spans 15 amino acids. Germline CDR1 is LNHDA and CDR2 is SQIVND (reference sequence). V was shortened by 4 bases and J by 5 bases, with 18 bases between the two germline ends. In nucleotides, the CDR3 is TGTGCCAGTAGTACCCACAATACGGTGGCTAACGAGCAGTACTTC. Translation: CASSTHNTVANEQYF. Full variable domain (outside the CDR3, taken from reference TRBV19 and TRBJ2-7): DGGITQSPKYLFRKEGQNVTLSCEQNLNHDAMYWYRQDPGQGLRLIYYSQIVNDFQKGDIAEGYSVSREKKESFPLTVTSAQKNPTAFYLCASSTHNTVANEQYFGPGTRLTVT.

In this sample, this clonotype turned up a few times. J is TRBJ2-3 and V is TRBV27; no clear D. From germline, CDR1 is MNHEY and CDR2 SMNVEV (reference sequence). The CDR3 totals 16 residues. V was trimmed by 7 bases and J by 1 base, leaving 18 bases between them. The CDR3 DNA reads as TGTGCCAGCACGAACCCACGCGGAGAACGCACAGATACGCAGTATTTT. Amino acids: CASTNPRGERTDTQYF.

The CDR3 DNA follows: TGTGCCAGCAGTTACTCGTCTAGTCCCCAGTACAATGAGCAGTTCTTC. Amino acid sequence: CASSYSSSPQYNEQFF. The chain has TRBV6-5 and TRBJ2-1; D remains ambiguous. V gave up 0 bases and J gave up 4 bases, with 13 bases separating them. Germline V gene sequence: CDR1 MNHEY, CDR2 SVGAGI. The CDR3 loop spans 16 amino acids.

This clonotype was counted a few times. The chain employs TRBV10-3 and TRBJ1-1; the D gene is possibly TRBD1 (5 bases). V shed 2 bases and J shed 5 bases, with 12 bases lying between them. CDR3 size: 14 residues. Germline V gene lookup returns CDR1 ENHRY and CDR2 SYGVKD. CDR3 in amino acids: CAISETQGQTEAFF. For the CDR3, the DNA is TGTGCCATCAGTGAGACCCAGGGTCAAACTGAAGCTTTCTTT.

The J gene is TRBJ2-3, the V gene TRBV20-1, with no clear D. This CDR3 comprises 15 residues. CDR1 and CDR2 (germline): DFQATT, SNEGSKA (reference sequence). Trimming took 3 bases from V and 5 from J, leaving 18 bases between them. DNA of the CDR3: TGCAGTGCTAGTTATCTAGGACCTCCGATAGATACGCAGTATTTT. This translates into CSASYLGPPIDTQYF.

This clonotype was found a few times. The chain combines TRBV7-9 with TRBJ2-7; D is uncertain. Germline V lookup: CDR1 SEHNR, CDR2 FQNEAQ (reference sequence). The ends were cut back, 5 bases at V and 3 bases at J, with 8 bases in the middle. This CDR3 region has 12 residues. In nucleotides, the CDR3 is TGTGCCAGCAGCGCGAGATACTACGAGCAGTACTTC. Translating it yields CASSARYYEQYF.

CDR3 sequence: CASSRIGNQPQHF. CDR3 nucleotides: TGTGCCAGTAGCCGTATTGGCAATCAGCCCCAGCATTTT. V gene TRBV19 combines with J gene TRBJ1-5; D is uncertain. The CDR3 runs to 13 residues. The V gene's germline CDR1 is LNHDA and CDR2 SQIVND (reference sequence). The V end lost 6 bases, the J end lost 2 bases, and 8 bases lay between the germline ends. Full variable domain (missing parts from reference TRBV19 and TRBJ1-5): DGGITQSPKYLFRKEGQNVTLSCEQNLNHDAMYWYRQDPGQGLRLIYYSQIVNDFQKGDIAEGYSVSREKKESFPLTVTSAQKNPTAFYLCASSRIGNQPQHFGDGTRLSIL.

The sample holds a few counts of this clonotype. The V and J genes are TRBV7-2 and TRBJ1-3; D remains ambiguous. V was pared by 8 bases and J by 2 bases, with 13 bases between. CDR1 is SGHTA, CDR2 FQGNSA, per germline. CDR3 length: 14 amino acids. The CDR3 protein is CASGPGKAGNTIYF. CDR3 nucleotide sequence: TGTGCCAGCGGCCCGGGAAAGGCTGGAAACACCATATATTTT.

The V gene is TRBV9, the J gene TRBJ1-6; tentatively, D is TRBD1 (5 bases). CDR3 length: 12 residues. Looked up from germline, CDR1 is SGDLS and CDR2 is YYNGEE. The V end lost 7 bases, the J end lost 7 bases, and 9 bases lay between the germline ends. This CDR3 reads CASGDRNSPLHF. DNA of the CDR3: TGTGCCAGCGGAGACAGAAATTCACCCCTCCACTTT.

This clonotype has just one count. The rearrangement links TRBV27 to TRBJ2-4; tentative D call: TRBD2 (5 bases). Trimming removed 3 bases at V and 8 bases at J, with 11 bases between. This CDR3 region has 13 residues. CDR1 and CDR2 (germline): MNHEY, SMNVEV (reference sequence). This CDR3 reads CASSLILGDIQYF. DNA of the CDR3: TGTGCCAGCAGTTTGATCCTCGGGGACATTCAGTACTTC.

This clonotype was counted a few times. CDR3 coding DNA: TGTGCCAGCAGCCGAGTTATCGGGGAGCTGTTTTTT. As protein: CASSRVIGELFF. The V gene is TRBV11-3, the J gene TRBJ2-2; D is undetermined. V shed 5 bases and J shed 7 bases, with 8 bases lying between them. This CDR3 spans 12 amino acids. Germline V lookup: CDR1 SGHNT, CDR2 YENEEA.

The CDR3 DNA reads TGTGCCAGCAGGAAAGACGTAAACTATGGCTACACCTTC. Residues: CASRKDVNYGYTF. V is TRBV7-2 and J is TRBJ1-2, with D unresolved. The CDR3 has 13 amino acids. Trimming pared 6 bases from V and 2 bases from J, leaving 10 bases between. Germline V gives CDR1 SGHTA, CDR2 FQGNSA.

As DNA, the CDR3 is TGCGCCAGCAGCTCACTGGGACAGCCAAACACTGAAGCTTTCTTT. This translates into CASSSLGQPNTEAFF. J is TRBJ1-1 and V is TRBV5-1; 7 bases line up with TRBD1. CDR1 is SGHRS, CDR2 YFSETQ, per germline. CDR3 size: 15 residues. Losses at the gene ends were 3 bases for V and 2 bases for J; bases not matched to a gene: 7.

This chain uses TRBV25-1 with TRBJ1-1; 9 bases map to TRBD1. V was pared by 4 bases and J by 3 bases, with 9 bases of the junction left unmatched. Germline V gives CDR1 MGHDK, CDR2 SYGVNS. The CDR3 has 16 residues. The CDR3 spells CASSGRTGVSDTEAFF. In DNA form, the CDR3 reads TGTGCCAGCAGTGGGCGGACAGGGGTGTCGGACACTGAAGCTTTCTTT.

The V call is TRBV19, the J call TRBJ2-4, with a possible D match to TRBD2 (5 bases). V was trimmed by 7 bases and J by 9 bases, leaving 13 bases between them. The CDR3 loop spans 12 amino acids. The germline CDR1 and CDR2 sequences are LNHDA and SQIVND (reference sequence). The CDR3 DNA follows: TGTGCCAGTAACTCCGGGAAGAGCATTCAGTACTTC. Protein sequence: CASNSGKSIQYF.

The rearrangement links TRBV2 to TRBJ1-1; 8 bases agree with TRBD1. This CDR3 contains 13 residues. The junction had 6 bases not matched to a gene; V was cut back by 7 bases and J by 5 bases. Germline loops: CDR1 SNHLY, CDR2 FYNNEI. CDR3 sequence reads: CASNDRGGTEAFF. The CDR3 DNA is TGTGCCAGCAACGACAGGGGAGGGACTGAAGCTTTCTTT.

The chain links TRBV27 to TRBJ2-1, with 15 bases identical to TRBD2. Unmatched junction bases numbered 8, after V lost 5 bases and J lost 0 bases. Germline V gene sequence: CDR1 MNHEY, CDR2 SMNVEV (reference sequence). This CDR3 contains 19 residues. The CDR3 reads CASSLLGLAGGSSYNEQFF. Here the CDR3 DNA reads TGTGCCAGCAGTCTCCTCGGACTAGCGGGGGGGAGCTCCTACAATGAGCAGTTCTTC.

A few counts support this clonotype. The rearrangement links TRBV7-9 to TRBJ2-7, with TRBD1 as a possible D gene (6 bases). V lost 5 bases and J 3 bases, leaving 17 bases between the germline ends. CDR3 length: 15 residues. The V gene's germline CDR1 is SEHNR and CDR2 FQNEAQ (reference sequence). In DNA form, the CDR3 reads TGTGCCAGCAGCCGAGAGAAGGGGACAAGCTACGAGCAGTACTTC. This sequence encodes CASSREKGTSYEQYF.

For this clonotype: One end of the junction varies from germline; a read error may be responsible. The chain joins TRBV4-1 to TRBJ1-2; TRBD1 matches at 7 bases. Germline V gene data show CDR1 as MGHRA and CDR2 as YSYEKL. CDR3 length: 14 residues. This CDR3 reads CASSQNRGSYGYTF. CDR3 DNA: TGTGCCAGCAGCCAGAACAGGGGAAGCTATGGCTACACCTTC.

V usage is TRBV5-1 and J usage is TRBJ2-2; D might be TRBD1 (6 bases). The CDR3 covers 16 residues. The germline V and J ends were trimmed by 0 bases and 4 bases, with 13 bases remaining between them. Germline V gene data show CDR1 as SGHRS and CDR2 as YFSETQ. In DNA, the CDR3 is TGCGCCAGCAGCTTGGACGTGGGGGACACCACCGGGGAGCTGTTTTTT. It encodes CASSLDVGDTTGELFF.

The chain joins TRBV12-3 or TRBV12-4 to TRBJ2-3; D remains unclear. The CDR3 is made up of 15 amino acids. The ends were cut back, 5 bases at V and 4 bases at J, with 16 bases in the middle. Here the CDR3 DNA reads TGTGCCAGCAGTCCCTCCGCCTTCTTCGCAGATACGCAGTATTTT. Translation: CASSPSAFFADTQYF.

The chain couples TRBV7-9 to TRBJ2-6; 14 bases align to TRBD2. Losses at the gene ends were 1 base for V and 2 bases for J; bases not matched to a gene: 10. The CDR3 extends over 21 amino acids. Germline values: CDR1 SEHNR, CDR2 FQNEAQ (reference sequence). The CDR3 loop is CASSLGGGTSGRRTGANVLTF. The CDR3 DNA reads TGTGCCAGCAGCTTAGGAGGGGGGACTAGCGGGAGAAGGACTGGGGCCAACGTCCTGACTTTC.

This clonotype was detected a few times. This rearrangement joins TRBV7-2 to TRBJ2-7; possible D gene TRBD1, 6 bases. The CDR3 is 14 residues long. CDR1 and CDR2 (germline): SGHTA, FQGNSA. V shed 5 bases and J shed 3 bases, with 14 bases lying between them. CDR3 sequence reads: CASSLSRGNYEQYF. In DNA, the CDR3 is TGTGCCAGCAGCCTTTCCAGGGGAAACTACGAGCAGTACTTC.